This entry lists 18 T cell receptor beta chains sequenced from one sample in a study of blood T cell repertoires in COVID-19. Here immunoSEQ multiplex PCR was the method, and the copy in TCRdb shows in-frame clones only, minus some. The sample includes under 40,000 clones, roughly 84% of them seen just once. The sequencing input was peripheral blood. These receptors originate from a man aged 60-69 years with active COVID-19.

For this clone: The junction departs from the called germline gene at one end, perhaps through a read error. In nucleotides, the CDR3 is TGTGCCAGCAGTACCCCGGGGGGTCAACACTTC. Amino acids: CASSTPGGQHF. This chain links TRBV6-5 with TRBJ2-7; 7 nucleotides agree with TRBD2. This CDR3 spans 11 amino acids. The germline CDR1 and CDR2 sequences are MNHEY and SVGAGI.

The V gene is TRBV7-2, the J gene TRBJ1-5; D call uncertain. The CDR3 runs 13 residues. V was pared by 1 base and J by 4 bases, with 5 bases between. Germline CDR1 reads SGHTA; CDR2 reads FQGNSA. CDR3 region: CASSLGQNQPQHF. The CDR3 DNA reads TGTGCCAGCAGCTTAGGCCAGAATCAGCCCCAGCATTTT.

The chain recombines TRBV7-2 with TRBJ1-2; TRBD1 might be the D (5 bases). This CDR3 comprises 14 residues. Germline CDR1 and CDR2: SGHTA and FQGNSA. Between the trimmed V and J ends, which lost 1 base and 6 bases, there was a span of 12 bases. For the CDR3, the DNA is TGTGCCAGCAGCTTAGTCAGGGAGGAAAATGGCTACACCTTC. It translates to CASSLVREENGYTF.

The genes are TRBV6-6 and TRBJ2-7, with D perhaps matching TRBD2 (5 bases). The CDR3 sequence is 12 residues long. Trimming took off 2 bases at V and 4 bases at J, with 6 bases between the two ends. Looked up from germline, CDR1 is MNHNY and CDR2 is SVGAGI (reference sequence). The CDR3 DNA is TGTGCCAGCAGTTACGAGGGATACGAGCAGTACTTC. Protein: CASSYEGYEQYF.

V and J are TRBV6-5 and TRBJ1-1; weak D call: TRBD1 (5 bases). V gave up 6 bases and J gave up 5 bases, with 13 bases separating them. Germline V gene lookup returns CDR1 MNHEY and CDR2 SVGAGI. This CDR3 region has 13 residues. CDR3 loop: CASSQGGKTEAFF. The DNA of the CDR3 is TGTGCCAGCAGCCAGGGAGGGAAGACTGAAGCTTTCTTT.

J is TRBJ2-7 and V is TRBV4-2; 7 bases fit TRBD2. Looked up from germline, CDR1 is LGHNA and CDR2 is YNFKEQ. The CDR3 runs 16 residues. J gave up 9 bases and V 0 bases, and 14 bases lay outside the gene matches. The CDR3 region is CASSQDESGGMWGQYF. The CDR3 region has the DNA TGTGCCAGCAGCCAAGACGAGTCGGGGGGAATGTGGGGGCAGTACTTC.

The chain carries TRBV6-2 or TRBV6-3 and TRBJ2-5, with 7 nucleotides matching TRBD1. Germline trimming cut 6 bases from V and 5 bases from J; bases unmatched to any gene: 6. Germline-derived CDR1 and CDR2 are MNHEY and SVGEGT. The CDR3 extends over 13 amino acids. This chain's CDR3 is CASSGTAGETQYF. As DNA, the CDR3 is TGTGCCAGCAGCGGGACAGCTGGGGAGACCCAGTACTTC.

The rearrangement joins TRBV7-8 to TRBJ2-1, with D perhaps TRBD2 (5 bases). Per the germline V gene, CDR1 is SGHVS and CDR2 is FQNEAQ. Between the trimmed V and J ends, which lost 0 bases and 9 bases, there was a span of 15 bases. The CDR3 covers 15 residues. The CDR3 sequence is CASSLARGHPLEQFF. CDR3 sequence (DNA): TGTGCCAGCAGCTTAGCTAGAGGGCATCCGCTTGAGCAGTTCTTC.

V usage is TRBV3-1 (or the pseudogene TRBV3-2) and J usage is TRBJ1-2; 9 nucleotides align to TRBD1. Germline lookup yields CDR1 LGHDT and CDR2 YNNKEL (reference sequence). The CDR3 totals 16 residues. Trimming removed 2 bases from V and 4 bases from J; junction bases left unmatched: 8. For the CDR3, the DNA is TGTGCCAGCAGCCAATGGACAGGGGTTATACCCTATGGCTACACCTTC. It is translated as CASSQWTGVIPYGYTF.

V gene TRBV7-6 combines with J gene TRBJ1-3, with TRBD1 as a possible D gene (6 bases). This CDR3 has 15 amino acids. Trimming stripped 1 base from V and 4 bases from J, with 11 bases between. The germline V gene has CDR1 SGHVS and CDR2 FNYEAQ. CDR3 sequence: CASSLDQDRGNTIYF. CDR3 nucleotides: TGTGCCAGCAGCTTAGATCAAGACAGGGGAAACACCATATATTTT.

DNA of the CDR3: TGTGCCAGCAGAGTAGCGGGACAAGAGACCCAGTACTTC. This translates into CASRVAGQETQYF. This chain links TRBV27 with TRBJ2-5; TRBD2 matches at 8 bases. V was clipped by 6 bases and J by 2 bases; unmatched bases: 2. The CDR3 extends over 13 amino acids. CDR1 and CDR2 (germline): MNHEY, SMNVEV (reference sequence).

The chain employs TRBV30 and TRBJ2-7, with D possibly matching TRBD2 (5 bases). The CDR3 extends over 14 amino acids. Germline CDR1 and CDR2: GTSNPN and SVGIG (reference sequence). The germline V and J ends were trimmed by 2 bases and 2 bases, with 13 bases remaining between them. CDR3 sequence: CAWSRYGGPYEQYF. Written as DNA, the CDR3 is TGTGCCTGGAGTCGATACGGAGGTCCCTACGAGCAGTACTTC.

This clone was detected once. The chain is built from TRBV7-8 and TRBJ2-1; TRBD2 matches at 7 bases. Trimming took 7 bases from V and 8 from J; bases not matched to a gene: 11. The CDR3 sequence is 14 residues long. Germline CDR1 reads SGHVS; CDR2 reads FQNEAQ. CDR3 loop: CASIPGLADDEQFF. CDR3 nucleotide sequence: TGTGCCAGCATCCCCGGGCTAGCGGACGATGAGCAGTTCTTC.

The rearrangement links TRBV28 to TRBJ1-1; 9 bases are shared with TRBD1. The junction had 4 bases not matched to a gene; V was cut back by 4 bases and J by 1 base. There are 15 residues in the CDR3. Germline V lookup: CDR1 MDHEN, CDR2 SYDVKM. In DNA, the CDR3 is TGTGCCAGCAGTTATCCGGGACAGGGGAACACTGAAGCTTTCTTT. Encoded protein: CASSYPGQGNTEAFF.

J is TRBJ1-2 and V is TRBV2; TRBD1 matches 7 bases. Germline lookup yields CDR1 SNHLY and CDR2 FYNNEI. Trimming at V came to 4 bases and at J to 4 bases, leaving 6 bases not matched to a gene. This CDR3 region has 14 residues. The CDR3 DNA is TGTGCCAGCAGTGCGACAGGGATTTTCTATGGCTACACCTTC. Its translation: CASSATGIFYGYTF.

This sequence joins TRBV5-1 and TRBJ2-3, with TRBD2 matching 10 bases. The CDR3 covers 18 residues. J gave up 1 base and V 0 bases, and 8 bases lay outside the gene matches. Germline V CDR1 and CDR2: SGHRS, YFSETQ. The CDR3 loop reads CASSLAGSSGGRTDTQYF. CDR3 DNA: TGCGCCAGCAGCTTGGCCGGATCTAGCGGGGGCCGCACAGATACGCAGTATTTT.

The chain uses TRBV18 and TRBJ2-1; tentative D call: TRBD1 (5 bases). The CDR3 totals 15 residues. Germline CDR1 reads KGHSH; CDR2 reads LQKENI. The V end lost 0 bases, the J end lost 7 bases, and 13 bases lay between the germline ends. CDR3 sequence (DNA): TGTGCCAGCTCACCACCGAGTCTAAGGGGTAATGAGCAGTTCTTC. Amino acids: CASSPPSLRGNEQFF.

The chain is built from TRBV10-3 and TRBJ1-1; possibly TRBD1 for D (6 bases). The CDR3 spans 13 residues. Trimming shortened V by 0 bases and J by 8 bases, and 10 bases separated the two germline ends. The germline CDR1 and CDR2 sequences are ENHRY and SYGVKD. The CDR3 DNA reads TGTGCCATCAGTGAGTCGTCAGGGGTCGAAGCTTTCTTT. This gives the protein CAISESSGVEAFF.